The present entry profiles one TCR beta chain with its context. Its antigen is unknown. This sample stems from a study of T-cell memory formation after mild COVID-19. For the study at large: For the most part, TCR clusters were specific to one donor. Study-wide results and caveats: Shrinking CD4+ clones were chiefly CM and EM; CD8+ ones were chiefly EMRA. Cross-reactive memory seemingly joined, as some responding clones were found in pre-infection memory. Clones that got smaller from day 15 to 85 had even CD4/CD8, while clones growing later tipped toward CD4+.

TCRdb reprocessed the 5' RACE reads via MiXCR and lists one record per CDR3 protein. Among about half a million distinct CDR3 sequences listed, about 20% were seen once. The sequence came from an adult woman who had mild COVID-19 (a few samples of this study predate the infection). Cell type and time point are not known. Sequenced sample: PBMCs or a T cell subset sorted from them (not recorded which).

CDR3 nucleotide sequence: TGTGCCAGCAGTCCGGGACAGGGGGCATTAAGTAAGGTCACTGAAGCTTTCTTT. It codes for CASSPGQGALSKVTEAFF. The chain joins TRBV25-1 to TRBJ1-1; 12 bases are a match to TRBD1. CDR3 length equals 18 residues. The junction had 14 bases not matched to a gene; V was cut back by 5 bases and J by 4 bases. CDR1 MGHDK and CDR2 SYGVNS come from the germline V gene.